This TCR beta chain was observed in a study of cytomegalovirus exposure and HLA in healthy donors. PCR amplification relied on 60 Vbeta primers (plus 13 Jbeta primers). Repertoires were generated with immunoSEQ multiplex PCR, while TCRdb's copy carries only in-frame clones and drops some. This sample's table has some 200,000 clones. The sequenced sample was PBMCs. The receptor was isolated from a young woman in good health and CMV-seropositive.

The CDR3 region is CSARGGDGYTF. The DNA of the CDR3 is TGCAGTGCCCGAGGAGGGGATGGCTACACCTTC. The chain joins TRBV20-1 to TRBJ1-2; D possibly corresponds to TRBD1 (5 bases). The CDR3 extends over 11 amino acids. The germline V gene has CDR1 DFQATT and CDR2 SNEGSKA (reference sequence). Trimming stripped 6 bases from V and 6 bases from J, with 11 bases between.